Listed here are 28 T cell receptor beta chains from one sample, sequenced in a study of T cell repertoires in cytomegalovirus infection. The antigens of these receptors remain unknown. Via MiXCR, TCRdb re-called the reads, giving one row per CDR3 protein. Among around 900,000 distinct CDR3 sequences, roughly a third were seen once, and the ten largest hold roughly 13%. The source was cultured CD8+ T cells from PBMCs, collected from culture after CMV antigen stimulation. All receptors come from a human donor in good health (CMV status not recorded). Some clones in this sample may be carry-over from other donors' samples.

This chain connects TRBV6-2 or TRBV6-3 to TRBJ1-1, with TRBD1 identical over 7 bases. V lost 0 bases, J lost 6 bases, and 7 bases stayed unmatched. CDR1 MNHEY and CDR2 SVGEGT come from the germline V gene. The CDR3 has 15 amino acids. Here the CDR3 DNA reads TGTGCCAGCAGTTACTCCCCCAGGGGGGGCGCTGAAGCTTTCTTT. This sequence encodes CASSYSPRGGAEAFF.

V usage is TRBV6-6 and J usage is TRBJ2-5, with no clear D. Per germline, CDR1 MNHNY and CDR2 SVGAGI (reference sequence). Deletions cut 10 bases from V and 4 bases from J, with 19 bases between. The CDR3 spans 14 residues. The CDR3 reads CAIQGPPERETQYF. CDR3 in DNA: TGTGCCATCCAAGGGCCCCCCGAAAGAGAGACCCAGTACTTC.

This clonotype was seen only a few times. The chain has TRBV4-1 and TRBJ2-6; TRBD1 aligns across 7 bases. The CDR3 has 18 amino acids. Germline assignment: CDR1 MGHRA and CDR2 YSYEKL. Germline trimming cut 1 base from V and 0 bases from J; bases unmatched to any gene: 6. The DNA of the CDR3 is TGCGCCAGCAGCCAAGCAGGACAGGACCGCTCTGGGGCCAACGTCCTGACTTTC. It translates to CASSQAGQDRSGANVLTF.

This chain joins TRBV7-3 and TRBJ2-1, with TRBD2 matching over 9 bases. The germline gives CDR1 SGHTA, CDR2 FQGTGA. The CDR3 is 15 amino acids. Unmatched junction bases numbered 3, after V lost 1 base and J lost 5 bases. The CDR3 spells CASSLSAGGDNEQFF. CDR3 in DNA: TGTGCCAGCAGCTTAAGCGCGGGGGGGGACAATGAGCAGTTCTTC.

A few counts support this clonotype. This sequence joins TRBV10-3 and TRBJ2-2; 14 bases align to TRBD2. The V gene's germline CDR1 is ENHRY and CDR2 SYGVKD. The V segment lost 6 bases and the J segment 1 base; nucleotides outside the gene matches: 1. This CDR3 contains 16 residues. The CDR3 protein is CAIRGTSGGNTGELFF. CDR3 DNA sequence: TGTGCCATCAGAGGGACTAGCGGGGGGAACACCGGGGAGCTGTTTTTT.

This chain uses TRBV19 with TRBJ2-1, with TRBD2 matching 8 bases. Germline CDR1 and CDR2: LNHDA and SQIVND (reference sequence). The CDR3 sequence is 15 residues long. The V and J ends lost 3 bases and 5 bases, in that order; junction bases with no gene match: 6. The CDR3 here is CASSISGGPNNEQFF. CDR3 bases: TGTGCCAGTAGTATCTCGGGGGGGCCGAACAATGAGCAGTTCTTC.

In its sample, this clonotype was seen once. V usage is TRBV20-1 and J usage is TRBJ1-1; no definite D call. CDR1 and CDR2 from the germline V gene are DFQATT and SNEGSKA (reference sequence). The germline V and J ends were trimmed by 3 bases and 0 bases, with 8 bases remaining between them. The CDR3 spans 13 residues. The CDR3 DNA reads TGCAGTGCTAGTAATACGTTGAACACTGAAGCTTTCTTT. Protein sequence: CSASNTLNTEAFF.

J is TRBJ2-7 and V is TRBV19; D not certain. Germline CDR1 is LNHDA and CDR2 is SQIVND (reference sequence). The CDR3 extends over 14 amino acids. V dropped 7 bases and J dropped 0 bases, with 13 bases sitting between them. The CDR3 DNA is TGTGCCAGTAATTCCGGCCCTAGCTCCTACGAGCAGTACTTC. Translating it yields CASNSGPSSYEQYF. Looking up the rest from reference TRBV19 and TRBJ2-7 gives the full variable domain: DGGITQSPKYLFRKEGQNVTLSCEQNLNHDAMYWYRQDPGQGLRLIYYSQIVNDFQKGDIAEGYSVSREKKESFPLTVTSAQKNPTAFYLCASNSGPSSYEQYFGPGTRLTVT.

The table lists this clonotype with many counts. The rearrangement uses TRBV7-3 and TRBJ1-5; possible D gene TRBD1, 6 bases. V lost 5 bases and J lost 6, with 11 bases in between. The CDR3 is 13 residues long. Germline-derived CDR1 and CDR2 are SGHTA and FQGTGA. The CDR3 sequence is CASSLKGGQPQHF. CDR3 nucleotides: TGTGCCAGCAGCCTTAAAGGGGGTCAGCCCCAGCATTTT.

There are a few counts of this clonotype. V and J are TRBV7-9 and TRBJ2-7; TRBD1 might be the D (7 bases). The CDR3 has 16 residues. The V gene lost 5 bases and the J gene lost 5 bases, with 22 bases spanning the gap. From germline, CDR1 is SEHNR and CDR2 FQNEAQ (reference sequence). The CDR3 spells CASSPGDSQFSDEQYV. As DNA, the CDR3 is TGTGCCAGCAGCCCGGGGGACAGTCAATTCTCGGACGAGCAGTACGTC.

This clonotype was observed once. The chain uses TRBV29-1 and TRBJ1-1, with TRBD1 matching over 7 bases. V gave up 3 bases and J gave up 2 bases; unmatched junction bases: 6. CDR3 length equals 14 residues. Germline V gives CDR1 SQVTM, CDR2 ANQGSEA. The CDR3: CSVDNRGSNTEAFF. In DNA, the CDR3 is TGCAGCGTTGATAACAGGGGTTCAAACACTGAAGCTTTCTTT.

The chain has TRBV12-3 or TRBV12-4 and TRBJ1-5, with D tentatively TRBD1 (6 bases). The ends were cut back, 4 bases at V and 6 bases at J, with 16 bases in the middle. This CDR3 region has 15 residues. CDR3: CASSSSTGAGQPQHF. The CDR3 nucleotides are TGTGCCAGCAGTTCATCTACGGGGGCGGGTCAGCCCCAGCATTTT.

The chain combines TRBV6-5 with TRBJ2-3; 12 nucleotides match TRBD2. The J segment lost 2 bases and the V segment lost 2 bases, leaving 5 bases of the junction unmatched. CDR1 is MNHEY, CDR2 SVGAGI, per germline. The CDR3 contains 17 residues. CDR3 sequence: CASSYPGLAGNTDTQYF. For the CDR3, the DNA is TGTGCCAGCAGTTACCCCGGACTAGCGGGGAACACAGATACGCAGTATTTT.

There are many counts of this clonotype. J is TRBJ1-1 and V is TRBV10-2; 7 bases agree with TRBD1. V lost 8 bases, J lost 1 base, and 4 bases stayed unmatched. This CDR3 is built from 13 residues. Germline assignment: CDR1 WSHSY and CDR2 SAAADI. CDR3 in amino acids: CASAGTENTEAFF. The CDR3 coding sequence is TGCGCCAGCGCTGGGACAGAGAACACTGAAGCTTTCTTT.

DNA of the CDR3: TGTGCCAGCAGCAGGACAGGATATACCTACAATGAGCAGTTCTTC. Translation: CASSRTGYTYNEQFF. This chain links TRBV7-9 with TRBJ2-1, with 7 bases identical to TRBD1. The trim removed 5 bases at V and 2 bases at J, leaving 6 bases unmatched. The CDR3 covers 15 residues. CDR1 and CDR2 (germline): SEHNR, FQNEAQ (reference sequence).

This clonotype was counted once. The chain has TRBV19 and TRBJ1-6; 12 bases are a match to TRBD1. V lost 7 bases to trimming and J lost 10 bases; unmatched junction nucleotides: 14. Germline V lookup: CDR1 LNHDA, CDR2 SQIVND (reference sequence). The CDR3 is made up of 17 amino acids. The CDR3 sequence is CASIARDRGLGNSPLHF. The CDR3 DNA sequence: TGTGCCAGTATTGCACGGGACAGGGGGCTCGGTAACTCACCCCTCCACTTT.

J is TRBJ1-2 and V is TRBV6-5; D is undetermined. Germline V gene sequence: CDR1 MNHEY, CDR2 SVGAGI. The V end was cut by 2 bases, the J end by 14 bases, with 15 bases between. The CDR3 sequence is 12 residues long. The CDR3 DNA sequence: TGTGCCAGCAGTTACGACGGGCAGTCTGGGACCTTC. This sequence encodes CASSYDGQSGTF.

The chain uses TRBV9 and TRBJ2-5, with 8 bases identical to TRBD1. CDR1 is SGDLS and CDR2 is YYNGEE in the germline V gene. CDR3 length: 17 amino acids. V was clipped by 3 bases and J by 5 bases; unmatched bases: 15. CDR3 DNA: TGTGCCAGCAGCGAGAGCCCGGACAGGGTGGGGGATGAGACCCAGTACTTC. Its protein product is CASSESPDRVGDETQYF.

The CDR3 region is CASSLAPMNYGYTF. CDR3 coding DNA: TGTGCCAGCAGCTTAGCCCCGATGAACTATGGCTACACCTTC. The chain recombines TRBV7-8 with TRBJ1-2; D gene uncertain. The CDR3 covers 14 residues. V was clipped by 0 bases and J by 2 bases, with 7 bases between them. The germline CDR1 and CDR2 sequences are SGHVS and FQNEAQ.

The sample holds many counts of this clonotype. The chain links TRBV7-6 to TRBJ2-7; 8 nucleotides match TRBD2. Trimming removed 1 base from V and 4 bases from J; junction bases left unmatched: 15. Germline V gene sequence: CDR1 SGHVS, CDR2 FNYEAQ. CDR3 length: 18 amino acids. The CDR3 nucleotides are TGTGCCAGCAGCTTAGGGGCCCCCGGGAGGGACGGGGTTTACGAGCAGTACTTC. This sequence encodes CASSLGAPGRDGVYEQYF. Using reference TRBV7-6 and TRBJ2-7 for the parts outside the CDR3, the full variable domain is GAGVSQSPRYKVTKRGQDVALRCDPISGHVSLYWYRQALGQGPEFLTYFNYEAQQDKSGLPNDRFSAERPEGSISTLTIQRTEQRDSAMYRCASSLGAPGRDGVYEQYFGPGTRLTVT.

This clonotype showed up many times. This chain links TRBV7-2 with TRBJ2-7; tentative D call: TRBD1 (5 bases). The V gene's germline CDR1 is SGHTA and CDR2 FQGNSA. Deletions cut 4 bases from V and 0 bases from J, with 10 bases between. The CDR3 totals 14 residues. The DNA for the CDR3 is TGTGCCAGCAGCTCCACAGGAGTCTCCTACGAGCAGTACTTC. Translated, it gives CASSSTGVSYEQYF.

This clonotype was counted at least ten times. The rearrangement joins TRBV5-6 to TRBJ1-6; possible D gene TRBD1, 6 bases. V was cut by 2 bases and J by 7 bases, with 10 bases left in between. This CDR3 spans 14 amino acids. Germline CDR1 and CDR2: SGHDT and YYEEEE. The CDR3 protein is CASSLGGGNSPLHF. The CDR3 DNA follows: TGTGCCAGCAGCTTAGGGGGGGGAAATTCACCCCTCCACTTT.

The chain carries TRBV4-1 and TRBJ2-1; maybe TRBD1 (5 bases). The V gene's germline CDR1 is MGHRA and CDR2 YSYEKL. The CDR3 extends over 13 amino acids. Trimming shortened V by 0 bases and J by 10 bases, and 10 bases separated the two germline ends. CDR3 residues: CASSQDRQIEQFF. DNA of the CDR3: TGCGCCAGCAGCCAAGATCGACAGATAGAGCAGTTCTTC.

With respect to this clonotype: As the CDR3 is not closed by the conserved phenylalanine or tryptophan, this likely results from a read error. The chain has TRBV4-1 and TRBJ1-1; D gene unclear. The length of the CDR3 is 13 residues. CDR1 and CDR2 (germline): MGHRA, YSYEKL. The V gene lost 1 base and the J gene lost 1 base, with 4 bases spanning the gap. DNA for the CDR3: TGCGCCAGCAGCCAAGGGGGGAACACTGAAGCTTTCTCT. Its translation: CASSQGGNTEAFS.

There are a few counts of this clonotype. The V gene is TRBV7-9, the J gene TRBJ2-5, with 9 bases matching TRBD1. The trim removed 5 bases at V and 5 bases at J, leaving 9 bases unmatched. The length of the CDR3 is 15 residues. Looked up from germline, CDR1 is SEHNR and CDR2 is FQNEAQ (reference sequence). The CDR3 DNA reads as TGTGCCAGCAGCCAAGTAACAGGGGGCTTTGAGACCCAGTACTTC. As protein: CASSQVTGGFETQYF.

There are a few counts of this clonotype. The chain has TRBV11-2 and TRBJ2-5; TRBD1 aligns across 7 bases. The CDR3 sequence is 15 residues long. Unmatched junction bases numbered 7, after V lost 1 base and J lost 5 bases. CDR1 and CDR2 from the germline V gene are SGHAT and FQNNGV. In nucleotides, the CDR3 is TGTGCCAGCAGCTTAGTGACAGGGCCATCGGAGACCCAGTACTTC. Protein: CASSLVTGPSETQYF.

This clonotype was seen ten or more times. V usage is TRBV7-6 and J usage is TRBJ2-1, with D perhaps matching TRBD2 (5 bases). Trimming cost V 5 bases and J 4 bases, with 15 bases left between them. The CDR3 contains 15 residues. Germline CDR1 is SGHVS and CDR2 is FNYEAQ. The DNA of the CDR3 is TGTGCCAGCAGCATTCCGGGATTCTCTTACAATGAGCAGTTCTTC. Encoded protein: CASSIPGFSYNEQFF. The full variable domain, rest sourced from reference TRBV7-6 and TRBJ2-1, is GAGVSQSPRYKVTKRGQDVALRCDPISGHVSLYWYRQALGQGPEFLTYFNYEAQQDKSGLPNDRFSAERPEGSISTLTIQRTEQRDSAMYRCASSIPGFSYNEQFFGPGTRLTVL.

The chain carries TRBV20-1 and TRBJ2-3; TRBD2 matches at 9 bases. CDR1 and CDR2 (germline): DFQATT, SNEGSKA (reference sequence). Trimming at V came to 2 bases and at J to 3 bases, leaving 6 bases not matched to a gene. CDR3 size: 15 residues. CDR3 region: CSARPLSGGTDTQYF. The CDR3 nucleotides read TGCAGTGCTAGACCCTTGAGCGGGGGGACAGATACGCAGTATTTT.